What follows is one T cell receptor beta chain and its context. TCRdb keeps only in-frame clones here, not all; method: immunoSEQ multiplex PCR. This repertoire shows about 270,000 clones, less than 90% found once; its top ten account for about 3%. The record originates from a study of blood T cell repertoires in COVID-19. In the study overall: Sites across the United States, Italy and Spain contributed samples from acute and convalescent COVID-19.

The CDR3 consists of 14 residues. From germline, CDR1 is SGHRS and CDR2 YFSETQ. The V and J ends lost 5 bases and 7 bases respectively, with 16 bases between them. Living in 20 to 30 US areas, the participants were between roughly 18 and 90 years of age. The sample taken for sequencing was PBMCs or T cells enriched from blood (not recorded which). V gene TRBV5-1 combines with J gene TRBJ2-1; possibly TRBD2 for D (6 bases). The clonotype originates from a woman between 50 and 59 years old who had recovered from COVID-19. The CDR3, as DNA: TGCGCCAGCAGTGGTAGCGGTTGGGGGAATGAGCAGTTCTTC. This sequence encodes CASSGSGWGNEQFF.